Listed below are T cell receptor beta chains from one sample, sequenced in a study of T cells in Graves' hyperthyroidism and ophthalmopathy. MiXCR, run by TCRdb on the multiplex PCR reads, gives a single entry per CDR3 protein. Of approximately 720,000 distinct CDR3 sequences in the sample, 18% were seen once. Sequences were obtained from blood. The receptor set was obtained from a woman in her 50s with Graves' hyperthyroidism that later progressed to Graves' ophthalmopathy. Both conserved end residues are part of each CDR3. Fields, in order: J gene, D gene, V gene, clone size, CDR3 protein, CDR3 DNA. A D gene is named only where the DNA matches it firmly. Some rows have no size entry. The others give once, few or many, or a class for an expanded clone.

TRBJ1-2	NA	TRBV5-1	NA	CASSRDEGYGYTF	TGCGCCAGCAGCCGCGACGAGGGCTATGGCTACACCTTC
TRBJ2-1	NA	TRBV29-1	few	CSVETVQDYNEQFF	TGCAGCGTTGAAACGGTTCAGGACTACAATGAGCAGTTCTTC
TRBJ2-1	NA	TRBV7-2	many	CASSQETGVNEQFF	TGTGCCAGCAGCCAGGAAACGGGGGTCAATGAGCAGTTCTTC
TRBJ2-5	NA	TRBV4-2	NA	CASSQAGEAPETQYF	TGTGCCAGCAGCCAGGCGGGTGAGGCTCCAGAGACCCAGTACTTC
TRBJ1-2	NA	TRBV5-1	many	CASSLDYRGYGYTF	TGCGCCAGCAGCTTGGACTACCGGGGCTATGGCTACACCTTC
TRBJ2-1	TRBD2	TRBV27	NA	CASSLYSLGLVSVNEQFF	TGTGCCAGCAGTTTATATTCTCTTGGACTAGTGTCTGTCAATGAGCAGTTCTTC
TRBJ1-5	NA	TRBV6-1	NA	CASSEGDRQPQHF	TGTGCCAGCAGTGAAGGGGATCGGCAGCCCCAGCATTTT
TRBJ2-4	NA	TRBV3-1	few	CASSLPGPVAKNIQYF	TGTGCCAGCAGCCTCCCGGGACCGGTAGCCAAAAACATTCAGTACTTC
TRBJ2-1	NA	TRBV7-9	NA	CASSLGVIGGLSYNEQFF	TGTGCCAGCAGCTTAGGGGTTATCGGGGGCCTCTCCTACAATGAGCAGTTCTTC
TRBJ2-3	TRBD2	TRBV11-3	many	CASSWEGSDTQYF	TGTGCCAGCAGCTGGGAGGGTTCGGATACGCAGTATTTT
TRBJ2-6	NA	TRBV7-9	few	CASSPPQLSGANVLTF	TGTGCCAGCAGCCCCCCCCAGCTCTCTGGGGCCAACGTCCTGACTTTC
TRBJ1-4	NA	TRBV2	few	CASKITGATNEKLFF	TGTGCCAGCAAAATTACAGGAGCAACTAATGAAAAACTGTTTTTT
TRBJ1-1	NA	TRBV10-3	NA	CAIRTYGGEDTEAFF	TGTGCCATCAGGACCTACGGGGGGGAGGACACTGAAGCTTTCTTT
TRBJ2-3	NA	TRBV28	NA	CASSLTQGESDTQYF	TGTGCCAGCAGTTTAACTCAAGGGGAATCAGATACGCAGTATTTT
TRBJ1-6	NA	TRBV19	few	CASSTPGLSAPLHF	TGTGCCAGTAGTACACCGGGCCTCTCAGCCCCCCTCCACTTT
TRBJ1-3	NA	TRBV4-1	NA	CASSQGTYDSGNTIYF	TGCGCCAGCAGCCAGGGGACCTACGACTCTGGAAACACCATATATTTT
TRBJ2-1	TRBD1	TRBV3-1	many	CASSQGDRITYNEQFF	TGTGCCAGCAGCCAAGGGGACAGGATAACCTACAATGAGCAGTTCTTC
TRBJ2-1	TRBD1	TRBV6-1	few	CASRRQGYEQFF	TGTGCCAGCAGGCGACAGGGGTATGAGCAGTTCTTC
TRBJ2-1	NA	TRBV20-1	many	CSARYLGNSYNEQFF	TGCAGTGCTAGGTATTTGGGGAACTCCTACAATGAGCAGTTCTTC
TRBJ2-3	TRBD2	TRBV7-8	many	CASSQGLAVGDTQYF	TGTGCCAGCAGCCAGGGACTAGCGGTCGGTGATACGCAGTATTTT
TRBJ1-5	NA	TRBV2	many	CASSEGRGRTSNQPQHF	TGTGCCAGCAGTGAAGGGAGGGGACGGACTAGCAATCAGCCCCAGCATTTT
TRBJ1-2	NA	TRBV5-1	NA	CASSPVGDGYGYTF	TGCGCCAGCAGCCCGGTAGGGGATGGGTATGGCTACACCTTC
TRBJ1-6	TRBD1	TRBV20-1	many	CSATDRGRGYNSPLHF	TGCAGTGCTACAGACAGGGGGCGAGGATATAATTCACCCCTCCACTTT
TRBJ2-1	NA	TRBV19	NA	CASRSQGSYNEQFF	TGTGCCAGTAGAAGTCAGGGCTCCTACAATGAGCAGTTCTTC
TRBJ2-1	TRBD2	TRBV20-1	many	CSARVDGGANEQFF	TGCAGTGCTAGAGTTGACGGGGGGGCCAATGAGCAGTTCTTC
TRBJ1-4	TRBD1	TRBV2	NA	CASSRQGAREHEKLFF	TGTGCCAGCAGCCGACAGGGGGCACGGGAGCATGAAAAACTGTTTTTT
TRBJ1-1	TRBD1	TRBV27	many	CASGPRGDRVNTEAFF	TGTGCCAGCGGACCGCGTGGGGACAGAGTGAACACTGAAGCTTTCTTT
TRBJ1-1	TRBD1	TRBV6-1	few	CASSEGQGVGATEAFF	TGTGCCAGCAGTGAGGGACAGGGGGTCGGGGCCACTGAAGCTTTCTTT
TRBJ2-5	NA	TRBV30	few	CAWSVPTVNGQETQYF	TGTGCCTGGAGTGTACCCACGGTGAACGGCCAAGAGACCCAGTACTTC
TRBJ2-5	TRBD2	TRBV11-2	NA	CASSFMSGGGETQYF	TGTGCCAGCAGCTTTATGTCGGGGGGAGGAGAGACCCAGTACTTC
TRBJ2-3	NA	TRBV6-1	NA	CASSGIRQGTDTQYF	TGTGCCAGCAGTGGAATTAGACAGGGCACAGATACGCAGTATTTT
TRBJ1-1	NA	TRBV3-1	many	CASSQDVGNTEAFF	TGTGCCAGCAGCCAAGATGTGGGGAACACTGAAGCTTTCTTT
TRBJ2-2	NA	TRBV24-1	few	CATSDTDANTGELFF	TGTGCCACCAGTGATACTGACGCGAACACCGGGGAGCTGTTTTTT
TRBJ1-2	NA	TRBV2	few	CASRRTSNYGYTF	TGTGCCAGCAGACGGACGTCTAACTATGGCTACACCTTC
TRBJ1-5	TRBD1	TRBV20-1	NA	CSASDFQSRDRVLGEGRSNQPQHF	TGCAGTGCTAGTGACTTCCAGTCCCGGGACAGGGTATTGGGCGAGGGTCGGAGCAATCAGCCCCAGCATTTT
TRBJ1-6	NA	TRBV9	NA	CASSVDSDYNSPLHF	TGTGCCAGCAGCGTAGACAGTGATTATAATTCACCCCTCCACTTT
TRBJ2-3	NA	TRBV3-1	NA	CASSQDFRTDTQYF	TGTGCCAGCAGCCAAGATTTTAGGACAGATACGCAGTATTTT
TRBJ2-7	NA	TRBV10-1	NA	CANSDLGGYEQYF	TGCGCCAACAGTGATCTAGGAGGCTACGAGCAGTACTTC
TRBJ2-2	NA	TRBV11-2	many	CASSILQGPGELFF	TGTGCCAGCAGCATACTACAGGGTCCCGGGGAGCTGTTTTTT
TRBJ1-1	NA	TRBV10-3	few	CAISEGYNTEAFF	TGTGCCATCAGTGAAGGGTATAACACTGAAGCTTTCTTT
TRBJ1-1	TRBD1	TRBV14	many	CASSSRGVNTEAFF	TGTGCCAGCAGTTCCAGGGGGGTGAACACTGAAGCTTTCTTT
TRBJ1-2	NA	TRBV7-2	NA	CASTPPGADYGYTF	TGTGCCAGCACCCCACCGGGCGCGGACTATGGCTACACCTTC
TRBJ2-3	NA	TRBV7-3	few	CASSYDGGSTDTQYF	TGTGCCAGCAGCTATGACGGGGGTAGCACAGATACGCAGTATTTT
TRBJ2-7	NA	TRBV5-6	many	CASSLAVSYASYEQYF	TGTGCCAGCAGCTTGGCAGTTTCTTACGCATCCTACGAGCAGTACTTC
TRBJ1-5	NA	TRBV4-1	many	CASSFRAGNQPQHF	TGCGCCAGCTCTTTCAGGGCAGGCAATCAGCCCCAGCATTTT
TRBJ2-3	NA	TRBV11-2	many	CASSLDVRTDTQYF	TGTGCCAGCAGCTTAGATGTAAGAACAGATACGCAGTATTTT
TRBJ2-5	NA	TRBV12-3/TRBV12-4	many	CASSSRLETQYF	TGTGCCAGCAGTTCCCGCCTAGAGACCCAGTACTTC
TRBJ2-1	NA	TRBV5-1	many	CASSYGAGWRVNEQFF	TGCGCCAGCAGCTATGGAGCAGGGTGGAGGGTAAATGAGCAGTTCTTC
TRBJ2-7	NA	TRBV2	NA	CASNDQSYEQYF	TGTGCCAGCAATGACCAATCCTACGAGCAGTACTTC
TRBJ1-1	NA	TRBV2	many	CASSAVGADTEAFF	TGTGCCAGCAGTGCCGTGGGGGCGGACACTGAAGCTTTCTTT
TRBJ2-1	NA	TRBV11-1	NA	CASSLLDGSNNEQFF	TGTGCCAGCAGCTTACTTGATGGGAGTAACAATGAGCAGTTCTTC
TRBJ1-1	TRBD1	TRBV15	NA	CATSDRDSKMNTEAFF	TGTGCCACCAGCGACCGGGACAGCAAGATGAACACTGAAGCTTTCTTT
TRBJ2-2	NA	TRBV30	many	CAWSVRVITGELFF	TGTGCCTGGAGTGTACGGGTAATCACCGGGGAGCTGTTTTTT
TRBJ2-1	TRBD1	TRBV5-1	many	CASRGQGKDEQFF	TGCGCCAGCCGGGGACAGGGAAAGGATGAGCAGTTCTTC
TRBJ2-7	NA	TRBV13	few	CASSFSVYEQYF	TGTGCCAGCAGCTTTAGCGTTTACGAGCAGTACTTC
TRBJ1-2	NA	TRBV29-1	few	CSVEMGPADGYTF	TGCAGCGTTGAAATGGGCCCGGCAGATGGCTACACCTTC
TRBJ2-2	TRBD1	TRBV5-1	few	CASSPETGSAGELFF	TGCGCCAGCAGCCCCGAGACAGGGAGTGCCGGGGAGCTGTTTTTT
TRBJ2-2	NA	TRBV2	many	CASSVLGGTGELFF	TGTGCCAGCAGTGTCTTGGGCGGGACCGGGGAGCTGTTTTTT